The entry below describes one T cell receptor (beta chain). What antigen it recognizes has not been identified. No base-level quality is on record; no much larger clone is a single base apart. Genomic DNA was isolated from the sorted cells so that the TCRbeta CDR3 region could be sequenced. TCRbeta CDR3 regions were sequenced using the immunoSEQ Assay. What TCRdb holds here is the immuneACCESS table cut down to in-frame rearrangements. Part of the clones is not present; checked against another copy, under half of the missing clones reflect an unresolved V gene, and the others are unexplained. The sample yields 60,000 or so clones; around 87% were counted once. The ten most abundant clones make up 5% to 6% of the sample. The germline V gene specifies SNHLY as CDR1 and FYNNEI as CDR2. V loses 6 bases, J loses 5 bases, and the germline ends lie 13 bases apart. The CDR3 holds 13 amino acids from the cysteine to the phenylalanine. Left in the record is the CDR3 DNA by itself, 39 bases read in frame from the first base.

This sample was included in a study of OX40 agonist ivuxolimab in advanced cancers. At the level of the whole study: The costimulatory receptor OX40 (CD134) was targeted by ivuxolimab, a fully human IgG2 agonistic monoclonal antibody. The point of sequencing TCRbeta in the periphery was to test whether ivuxolimab changed TCR sequence diversity and drove clonal T-cell expansion. Patients were allowed to have had prior anti-PD-1, anti-PD-L1 or anti-CTLA-4 therapy, and approximately 40% of the dose-escalation patients had been treated with checkpoint inhibitors. The paper covers the monotherapy dose-escalation part of the phase I ivuxolimab trial, which included N of about 56 patients. Of the roughly 54 dose-escalation patients, hepatocellular carcinoma was present in around 20, melanoma in around 15, renal cell carcinoma in 9 and head and neck cancer in 9. In the dose-escalation cohort, approximately 80% of patients were male, and the mean age was roughly 60 years with a range of about 20 to 80. Partial responses occurred in three dose-escalation patients: two with cutaneous melanoma and one with hepatocellular carcinoma. Intravenous ivuxolimab was administered to patients every 2 weeks at six dose levels: 0.01, 0.1, 0.3, 1.5, 3 and 10 mg/kg.

Points the paper makes about the study in general: In the 0.1-3.0 mg/kg groups, partial responders were among the patients with the lowest normalized peripheral clonal expansion, particularly in CD8+ T cells. The antigen specificity of the clonally expanded peripheral T cells was not determined. On average, CD8+ T cells showed more expanded clones than CD4+ T cells after ivuxolimab. Low levels of normalized T-cell clonal expansion were also shown by some nonresponding patients. Clonal expansion of both CD4+ and CD8+ blood T cells was observed from baseline to week 6 at doses 0.1 to 3.0 mg/kg.

The trial excluded patients who had a history of autoimmune disease or were on systemic immunosuppression. Peripheral blood for TCR sequencing was collected from all dose cohorts at baseline, on cycle 4 day 1, and on cycle 7 day 1. The samples were drawn from a first-in-human, open-label, multicenter phase I dose-escalation trial of ivuxolimab. Adults with locally advanced or metastatic melanoma, renal cell, hepatocellular, or head and neck squamous cell carcinoma were enrolled in the trial. Before TCR sequencing, CD4+ and CD8+ T cells were separately sorted from peripheral blood. The sequence came from an adult with an advanced solid tumor such as melanoma, head and neck, liver or kidney cancer. Rearrangement joined TRBV2 to TRBJ2-5; no D segment can be confidently identified. The input for sequencing was CD4+ or CD8+ T cells sorted from blood, taken in a trial of the OX40 agonist ivuxolimab. The DNA sequence reads TGTGCCAGCAGACTGTGGGTTGTCGAGACCCAGTACTTC. Translated, this gives CASRLWVVETQYF.